This T cell receptor (beta chain) was documented in a study of CD8+ T cells in alopecia areata. As to treatment: oral pan-JAK inhibitor, 5-10 mg twice daily. Points on this clone: Its antigen is as yet unknown.

RNA, once extracted, was reverse transcribed into cDNA for use as the sequencing template. Using immunoSEQ multiplex PCR, the repertoire was profiled, and TCRdb retains in-frame clones only, with some absent. Here the sample spans roughly 120,000 clones, about 50% being singletons. Study observations and caveats: The study found tofacitinib significantly decreased scalp clonality and expanded CD8+ clones among the top 100. Patients shared TCRs less clearly than mice did, possibly owing to HLA. Tofacitinib did not eliminate many expanded lesional clones from scalp or blood.

Trimming removed 4 bases at V and 4 bases at J, with 14 bases between. Germline V gene sequence: CDR1 SGHTA, CDR2 FQGNSA. The length of the CDR3 is 15 residues. The TCR was taken from a human donor with alopecia areata. The chain carries TRBV7-2 and TRBJ1-5; D remains ambiguous. This sample comprised CD4+ T cells sorted from blood, obtained at week 4, from a patient treated with tofacitinib. DNA of the CDR3: TGTGCCAGCAGCTCGACACCCGCAGATAATCAGCCCCAGCATTTT. Its translation: CASSSTPADNQPQHF.